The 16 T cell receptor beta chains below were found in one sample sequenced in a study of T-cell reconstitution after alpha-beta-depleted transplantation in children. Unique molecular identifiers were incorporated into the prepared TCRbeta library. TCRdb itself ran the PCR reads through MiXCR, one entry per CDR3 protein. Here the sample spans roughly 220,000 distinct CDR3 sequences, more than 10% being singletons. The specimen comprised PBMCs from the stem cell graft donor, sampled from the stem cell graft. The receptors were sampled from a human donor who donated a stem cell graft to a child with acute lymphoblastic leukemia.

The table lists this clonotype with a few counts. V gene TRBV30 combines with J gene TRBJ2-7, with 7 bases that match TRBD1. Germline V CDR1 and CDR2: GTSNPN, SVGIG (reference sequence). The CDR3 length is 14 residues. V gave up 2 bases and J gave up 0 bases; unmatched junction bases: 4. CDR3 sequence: CAWSTGQSSYEQYF. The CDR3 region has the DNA TGTGCCTGGAGTACGGGACAGAGCTCCTACGAGCAGTACTTC. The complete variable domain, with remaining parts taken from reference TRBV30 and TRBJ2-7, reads SQTIHQWPATLVQPVGSPLSLECTVEGTSNPNLYWYRQAAGRGLQLLFYSVGIGQISSEVPQNLSASRPQDRQFILSSKKLLLSDSGFYLCAWSTGQSSYEQYFGPGTRLTVT.

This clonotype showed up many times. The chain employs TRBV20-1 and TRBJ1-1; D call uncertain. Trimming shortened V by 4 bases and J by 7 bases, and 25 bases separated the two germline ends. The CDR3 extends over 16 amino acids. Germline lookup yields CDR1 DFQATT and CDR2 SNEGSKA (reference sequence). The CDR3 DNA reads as TGCAGTGCTAAATCTGATGAAGCTTTCTACGTTGATGAAGCTTTCTTT. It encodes CSAKSDEAFYVDEAFF.

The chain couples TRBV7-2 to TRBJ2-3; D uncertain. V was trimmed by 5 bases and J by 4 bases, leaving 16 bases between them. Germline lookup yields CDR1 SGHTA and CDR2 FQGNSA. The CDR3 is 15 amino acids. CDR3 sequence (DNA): TGTGCCAGCAGCCAAGGGTATCCACTACCAGATACGCAGTATTTT. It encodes CASSQGYPLPDTQYF.

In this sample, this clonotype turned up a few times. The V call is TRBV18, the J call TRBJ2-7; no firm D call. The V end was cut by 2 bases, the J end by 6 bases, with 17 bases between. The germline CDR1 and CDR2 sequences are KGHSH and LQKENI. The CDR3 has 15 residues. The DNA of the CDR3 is TGTGCCAGCTCACCAAATTACAGTGGGGTAGGCGAGCAGTACTTC. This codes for CASSPNYSGVGEQYF.

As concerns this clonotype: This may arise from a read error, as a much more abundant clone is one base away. The DNA of the CDR3 is TGTGCCAGCTCAACCCGGGGGGTAGACTCCTACAATGAGCAGTTCTTC. Its protein product is CASSTRGVDSYNEQFF. J is TRBJ2-1 and V is TRBV11-2; 7 positions match TRBD2. V shed 8 bases and J 0 bases; nucleotides not matched to a gene: 10. This CDR3 comprises 16 residues. Per germline, CDR1 SGHAT and CDR2 FQNNGV.

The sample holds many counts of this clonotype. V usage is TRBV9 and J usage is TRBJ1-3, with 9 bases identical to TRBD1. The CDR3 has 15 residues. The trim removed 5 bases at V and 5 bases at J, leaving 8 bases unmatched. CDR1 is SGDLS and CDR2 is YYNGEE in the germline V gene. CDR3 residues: CASSGQGIERNTIYF. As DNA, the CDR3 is TGTGCCAGCAGTGGACAGGGGATTGAACGAAACACCATATATTTT.

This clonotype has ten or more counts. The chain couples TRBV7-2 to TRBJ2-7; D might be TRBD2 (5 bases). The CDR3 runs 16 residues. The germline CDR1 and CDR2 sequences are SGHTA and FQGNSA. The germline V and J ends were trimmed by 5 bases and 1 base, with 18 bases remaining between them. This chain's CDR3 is CASSPEGSPYSYEQYF. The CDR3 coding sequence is TGTGCCAGCAGCCCCGAGGGATCCCCTTATTCCTACGAGCAGTACTTC.

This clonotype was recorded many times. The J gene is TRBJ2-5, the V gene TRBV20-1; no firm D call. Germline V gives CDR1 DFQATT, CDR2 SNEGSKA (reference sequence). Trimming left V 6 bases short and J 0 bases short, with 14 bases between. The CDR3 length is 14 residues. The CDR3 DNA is TGCAGTGCAAGGACGGATGAGTACCAAGAGACCCAGTACTTC. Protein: CSARTDEYQETQYF.

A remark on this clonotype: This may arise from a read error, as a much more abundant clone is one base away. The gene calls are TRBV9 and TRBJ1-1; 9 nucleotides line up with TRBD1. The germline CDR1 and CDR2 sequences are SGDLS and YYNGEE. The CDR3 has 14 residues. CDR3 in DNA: TGTGGCAGCAGCCACACCGGGACAGGGATTGAACCTTTCTTT. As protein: CGSSHTGTGIEPFF.

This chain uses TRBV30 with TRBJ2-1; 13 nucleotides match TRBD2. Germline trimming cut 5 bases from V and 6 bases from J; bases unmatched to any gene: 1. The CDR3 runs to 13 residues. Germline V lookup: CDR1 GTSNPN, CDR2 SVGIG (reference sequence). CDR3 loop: CAWGTSGTNEQFF. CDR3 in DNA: TGTGCCTGGGGGACTAGCGGGACCAATGAGCAGTTCTTC.

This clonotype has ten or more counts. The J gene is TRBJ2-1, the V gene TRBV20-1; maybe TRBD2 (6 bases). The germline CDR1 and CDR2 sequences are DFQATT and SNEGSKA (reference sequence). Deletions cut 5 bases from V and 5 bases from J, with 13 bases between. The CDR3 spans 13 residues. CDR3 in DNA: TGCAGTGCTCGTGGGGGGAATGACAATGAGCAGTTCTTC. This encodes CSARGGNDNEQFF.

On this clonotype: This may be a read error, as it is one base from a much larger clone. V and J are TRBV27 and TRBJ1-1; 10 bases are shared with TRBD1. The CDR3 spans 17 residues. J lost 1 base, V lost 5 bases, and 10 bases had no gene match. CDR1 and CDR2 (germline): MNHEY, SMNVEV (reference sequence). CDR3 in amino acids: CASSRPGQGRTNTEAFF. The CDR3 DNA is TGTGCCAGCAGTCGTCCGGGACAGGGGCGAACGAACACTGAAGCTTTCTTT.

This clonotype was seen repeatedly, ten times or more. CDR3 residues: CASSLPELGAIQYF. The CDR3 region has the DNA TGTGCCAGCAGCTTGCCCGAATTAGGTGCCATTCAGTACTTC. The chain recombines TRBV5-5 with TRBJ2-4, with D uncertain. Trimming cost V 1 base and J 9 bases, with 14 bases left between them. Germline V lookup: CDR1 SGHKS, CDR2 YYEKEE (reference sequence). The CDR3 spans 14 residues.

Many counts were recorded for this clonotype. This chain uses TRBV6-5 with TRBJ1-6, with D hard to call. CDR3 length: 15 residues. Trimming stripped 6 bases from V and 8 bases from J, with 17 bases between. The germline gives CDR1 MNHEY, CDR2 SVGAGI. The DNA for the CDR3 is TGTGCCAGCAGCTATAGGACGGGAATGGATTCACCCCTCCACTTT. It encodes CASSYRTGMDSPLHF.

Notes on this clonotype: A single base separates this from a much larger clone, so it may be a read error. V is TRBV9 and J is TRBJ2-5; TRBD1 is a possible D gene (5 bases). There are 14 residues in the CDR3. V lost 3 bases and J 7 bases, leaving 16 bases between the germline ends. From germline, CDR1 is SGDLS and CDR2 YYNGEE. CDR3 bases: TGTGCCAGCAGCGCATATCAGGGTAGGGGGACCCAGTACTTC. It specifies CASSAYQGRGTQYF.

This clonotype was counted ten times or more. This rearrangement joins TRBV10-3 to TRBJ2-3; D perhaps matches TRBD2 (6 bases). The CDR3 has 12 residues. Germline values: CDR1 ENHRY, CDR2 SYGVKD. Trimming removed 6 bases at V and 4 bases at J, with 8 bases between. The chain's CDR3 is CAISSGADTQYF. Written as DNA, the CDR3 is TGTGCCATCAGCTCGGGGGCAGATACGCAGTATTTT.